A selection of T cell receptor delta chains follows, all from one sample in a study of γδ T cells in repeated Plasmodium falciparum infection. TCRdb ran CATT on the multiplex PCR reads. The sample holds about 57,000 delta-chain clones, 1.5% to 2% seen once. Sequenced sample: gamma-delta T cells from blood. The receptors derive from a pool of human donors (malaria-infected and uninfected, not separated). Both conserved end residues are part of each CDR3. Fields, in order: CDR3 protein, CDR3 DNA, clone size, D gene, V gene, J gene, CDR3 length. The D gene is left open where the match is weak. For some rows the clone size is stated as once, few or many, or as a class when expanded; others skip it.

CDR3: CALGEPMYWGILPYTDKLIF; DNA: TGTGCTCTTGGGGAACCAATGTACTGGGGGATCCTACCGTACACCGATAAACTCATCTTT; size: many; D: TRDD3; V: TRDV1; J: TRDJ1; length: 20
CDR3: CAPGALGIRLRPTDKLIF; DNA: TGTGCTCCTGGGGCTCTGGGGATACGCCTCAGGCCCACCGATAAACTCATCTTT; size: many; D: TRDD3; V: TRDV1; J: TRDJ1; length: 18
CDR3: CALGNSGYWGTEYTDKLIF; DNA: TGTGCTCTTGGGAATTCTGGGTACTGGGGGACAGAATACACAGATAAACTCATCTTT; size: many; D: TRDD3; V: TRDV1; J: TRDJ1; length: 19
CDR3: CALGEFRGLGEYTDKLIF; DNA: TGTGCTCTTGGGGAGTTCCGGGGACTGGGGGAATACACCGATAAACTCATCTTT; size: many; D: TRDD3; V: TRDV1; J: TRDJ1; length: 18
CDR3: CALGDTWVGSTFHKLIF; DNA: TGTGCTCTTGGGGATACTTGGGTGGGGAGCACCTTCCATAAACTCATCTTT; size: many; D: -; V: TRDV1; J: TRDJ1; length: 17
CDR3: CAFERYWGIRKLIF; DNA: TGTGCCTTTGAACGGTACTGGGGGATAAGAAAACTCATCTTT; size: many; D: TRDD3; V: TRDV3; J: TRDJ1; length: 14
CDR3: CALGEHVTYPGNWGILYTDKLIF; DNA: TGTGCTCTTGGGGAGCATGTAACCTACCCGGGGAACTGGGGGATACTGTACACCGATAAACTCATCTTT; size: many; D: TRDD3; V: TRDV1; J: TRDJ1; length: 23
CDR3: CALGEWAFPWDDTDKLIF; DNA: TGTGCTCTTGGGGAATGGGCCTTCCCCTGGGATGACACCGATAAACTCATCTTT; size: medium-sized; D: -; V: TRDV1; J: TRDJ1; length: 18
CDR3: CALGESPSDVNSSEYTDKLIF; DNA: TGTGCTCTTGGGGAATCGCCTTCCGACGTCAATTCCTCCGAGTACACCGATAAACTCATCTTT; size: many; D: -; V: TRDV1; J: TRDJ1; length: 21
CDR3: CALGDSPSYWGSLQDKLIF; DNA: TGTGCTCTTGGGGATTCCCCATCGTACTGGGGGTCTTTGCAGGATAAACTCATCTTT; size: many; D: TRDD3; V: TRDV1; J: TRDJ1; length: 19
CDR3: CASAFLRAGGYKTYTDKLIF; DNA: TGTGCCTCCGCATTCCTCAGGGCTGGGGGATACAAAACGTACACCGATAAACTCATCTTT; size: many; D: TRDD3; V: TRDV3; J: TRDJ1; length: 20
CDR3: CACDTSTTWAPYTDKLIF; DNA: TGTGCCTGTGACACATCTACGACCTGGGCCCCGTACACCGATAAACTCATCTTT; size: medium-sized; D: -; V: TRDV2; J: TRDJ1; length: 18
CDR3: CALGEPPLHVRGTLYTDKLIF; DNA: TGTGCTCTTGGGGAACCCCCTTTACACGTACGGGGTACATTATACACCGATAAACTCATCTTT; size: medium-sized; D: -; V: TRDV1; J: TRDJ1; length: 21
CDR3: CALGEDRPTGGNTDKLIF; DNA: TGTGCTCTTGGGGAAGATAGGCCAACTGGGGGCAACACCGATAAACTCATCTTT; size: many; D: TRDD3; V: TRDV1; J: TRDJ1; length: 18
CDR3: CALGAFSFSLHVTGGFHTDKLIF; DNA: TGTGCTCTTGGGGCTTTCTCCTTCTCCTTACATGTTACTGGGGGATTTCACACCGATAAACTCATCTTT; size: many; D: TRDD3; V: TRDV1; J: TRDJ1; length: 23
CDR3: CALGAVFPTSFTGGCAKKLIF; DNA: TGTGCTCTTGGGGCAGTATTTCCTACGAGTTTTACTGGGGGATGCGCTAAGAAACTCATCTTT; size: -; D: TRDD3; V: TRDV1; J: TRDJ1; length: 21
CDR3: CALGEYSRGYADKLQGPYITDKLIF; DNA: TGTGCTCTTGGGGAATACTCTAGGGGCTACGCGGATAAACTTCAAGGTCCTTATATTACCGATAAACTCATCTTT; size: many; D: -; V: TRDV1; J: TRDJ1; length: 25
CDR3: CALGERDYTAALGEYTDKLIF; DNA: TGTGCTCTTGGGGAACGCGATTACACGGCAGCACTGGGGGAGTACACCGATAAACTCATCTTT; size: many; D: TRDD3; V: TRDV1; J: TRDJ1; length: 21
CDR3: CALGELGSPSKWLGTLTF; DNA: TGTGCTCTTGGGGAACTAGGGAGTCCTTCGAAGTGGCTGGGGACGCTGACGTTC; size: -; D: -; V: TRDV1; J: TRDJ1; length: 18
CDR3: CALGDTHGRNYWGIPPSLYTDKLIF; DNA: TGTGCTCTTGGGGATACCCACGGGAGGAACTACTGGGGGATACCCCCATCCTTGTACACAGATAAACTCATCTTT; size: many; D: TRDD3; V: TRDV1; J: TRDJ1; length: 25
CDR3: CALGDSTFNGIRNGWGTTGGLIF; DNA: TGTGCTCTTGGGGACTCGACCTTCAACGGCATACGAAACGGCTGGGGCACGACCGGGGGACTCATCTTT; size: medium-sized; D: -; V: TRDV1; J: TRDJ1; length: 23
CDR3: CALERLLGDTGDKLIF; DNA: TGTGCTCTTGAGAGGCTGCTGGGGGATACTGGCGATAAACTCATCTTT; size: medium-sized; D: TRDD3; V: TRDV1; J: TRDJ1; length: 16
CDR3: CALGSASFWGRHDKLIF; DNA: TGTGCTCTTGGGAGCGCTTCCTTCTGGGGGAGACACGATAAACTCATCTTT; size: medium-sized; D: TRDD3; V: TRDV1; J: TRDJ1; length: 17
CDR3: CALGELAGTGGYKRLIF; DNA: TGTGCTCTTGGGGAACTAGCTGGTACTGGGGGATACAAGAGACTCATCTTT; size: many; D: TRDD3; V: TRDV1; J: TRDJ1; length: 17
CDR3: CALGDLPSYGWIPLLSTDKLIF; DNA: TGTGCTCTTGGGGATCTTCCTTCCTACGGGTGGATACCTTTATTATCCACCGATAAACTCATCTTT; size: many; D: TRDD2; V: TRDV1; J: TRDJ1; length: 22
CDR3: CALGLVWGIRMRADKLIF; DNA: TGTGCTCTTGGCCTCGTCTGGGGGATACGGATGCGGGCCGATAAACTCATCTTT; size: many; D: TRDD3; V: TRDV1; J: TRDJ1; length: 18
CDR3: CALGELGPTPSGIEPQLFF; DNA: TGTGCTCTTGGGGAACTGGGTCCGACCCCCTCGGGGATCGAACCACAACTCTTCTTT; size: medium-sized; D: -; V: TRDV1; J: TRDJ2; length: 19
CDR3: CALGEPTSWGQYTDKLIF; DNA: TGTGCTCTTGGGGAACCAACTTCCTGGGGACAGTACACCGATAAACTCATCTTT; size: -; D: -; V: TRDV1; J: TRDJ1; length: 18
CDR3: CAFCCPVPWRWGRNTDKLIF; DNA: TGTGCCTTTTGCTGTCCTGTCCCGTGGAGGTGGGGGAGAAACACCGATAAACTCATCTTT; size: medium-sized; D: TRDD3; V: TRDV3; J: TRDJ1; length: 20
CDR3: CALGDLDGTGGYVIYTDKLIF; DNA: TGTGCTCTTGGGGATCTGGACGGTACTGGGGGATACGTCATATACACCGATAAACTCATCTTT; size: medium-sized; D: TRDD3; V: TRDV1; J: TRDJ1; length: 21
CDR3: CALGERVSLSDYWGIPLTDKLIF; DNA: TGTGCTCTTGGGGAACGAGTATCCCTAAGTGATTACTGGGGGATACCCCTCACCGATAAACTCATCTTT; size: many; D: TRDD3; V: TRDV1; J: TRDJ1; length: 23
CDR3: CALGELLFPGRGGIPDKLIF; DNA: TGTGCTCTTGGGGAACTATTATTTCCAGGCCGGGGGGGGATACCCGATAAACTCATCTTT; size: many; D: TRDD3; V: TRDV1; J: TRDJ1; length: 20
CDR3: CALGESLTFLRRWGILLADKLIF; DNA: TGTGCTCTTGGGGAATCCCTAACCTTCCTACGGCGGTGGGGGATTTTGTTAGCCGATAAACTCATCTTT; size: -; D: -; V: TRDV1; J: TRDJ1; length: 23
CDR3: CARHGAPHSPNHYWGIRGTDKLIF; DNA: TGTGCCCGTCACGGCGCTCCCCACTCACCTAATCATTACTGGGGGATACGAGGCACCGATAAACTCATCTTT; size: many; D: TRDD3; V: TRDV3; J: TRDJ1; length: 24
CDR3: CALGETISGGFLTDKLIF; DNA: TGTGCTCTTGGGGAAACTATCTCTGGGGGATTCCTCACCGATAAACTCATCTTT; size: many; D: TRDD3; V: TRDV1; J: TRDJ1; length: 18
CDR3: CASRLPSSILETDKLIF; DNA: TGTGCCTCTAGGCTTCCTAGCTCAATACTTGAGACCGATAAACTCATCTTT; size: medium-sized; D: TRDD2; V: TRDV3; J: TRDJ1; length: 17
CDR3: CAQKKVLFLPRTLLPGDLAKYTDKLIF; DNA: TGTGCCCAGAAGAAAGTATTGTTCCTACCTCGCACACTTTTACCGGGGGACCTCGCCAAGTACACTGATAAACTCATCTTT; size: many; D: -; V: TRDV3; J: TRDJ1; length: 27
CDR3: CALGELPTPLPSAYTDKLIF; DNA: TGTGCTCTTGGGGAACTACCTACCCCTTTGCCTTCGGCCTACACCGATAAACTCATCTTT; size: many; D: -; V: TRDV1; J: TRDJ1; length: 20
CDR3: CALALLGIRSDSSWDTRQMFF; DNA: TGTGCTCTTGCCCTCTTGGGGATAAGGTCGGATAGCTCCTGGGACACCCGACAGATGTTTTTC; size: many; D: TRDD3; V: TRDV1; J: TRDJ3; length: 21
CDR3: CAFVPRLPTFHGGSRDKLIF; DNA: TGTGCCTTTGTCCCTCGCCTTCCTACGTTTCACGGGGGATCGAGGGACAAACTCATCTTT; size: many; D: TRDD2; V: TRDV3; J: TRDJ1; length: 20
CDR3: CACFHGDTSAEVRPLIF; DNA: TGTGCCTGCTTCCACGGGGATACATCAGCGGAAGTCAGACCCCTGATCTTT; size: medium-sized; D: TRDD3; V: TRDV2; J: TRDJ4; length: 17
CDR3: CALGEAGPLYWGSPFFGPYTDKLIF; DNA: TGTGCTCTTGGGGAAGCCGGTCCACTCTACTGGGGGAGCCCTTTCTTCGGTCCGTACACCGATAAACTCATCTTT; size: many; D: TRDD3; V: TRDV1; J: TRDJ1; length: 25
CDR3: CALGEPRWTNTDKLIF; DNA: TGTGCTCTTGGGGAACCGAGATGGACAAACACCGATAAACTCATCTTT; size: medium-sized; D: -; V: TRDV1; J: TRDJ1; length: 16
CDR3: CALGEHFRGTRPLIF; DNA: TGTGCTCTTGGGGAACATTTCAGGGGAACCAGACCCCTGATCTTT; size: few; D: -; V: TRDV1; J: TRDJ4; length: 15
CDR3: CALGRPLLGDTVKLIF; DNA: TGTGCTCTTGGGAGGCCCTTACTGGGGGATACGGTTAAACTCATCTTT; size: many; D: TRDD3; V: TRDV1; J: TRDJ1; length: 16
CDR3: CALGELGASKGIWGAYTDKLIF; DNA: TGTGCTCTTGGGGAACTGGGGGCCTCTAAAGGAATCTGGGGGGCGTACACCGATAAACTCATCTTT; size: many; D: TRDD3; V: TRDV1; J: TRDJ1; length: 22